The 12 T cell receptor beta chains in this list originate from one sample, sequenced in a study of blood T cell repertoires in COVID-19. Measured with immunoSEQ multiplex PCR; TCRdb has only the in-frame clones, and not every one. This table has roughly 79,000 clones, roughly 90% appearing once. Sequencing was performed on peripheral blood. Receptors originate from a man aged 50 to 60 with active COVID-19.

The rearrangement uses TRBV5-6 and TRBJ2-5; 8 bases match TRBD2. The V segment lost 2 bases and the J segment 4 bases; nucleotides outside the gene matches: 10. Germline V lookup: CDR1 SGHDT, CDR2 YYEEEE. This CDR3 is built from 16 residues. The CDR3: CASSLGFRGGRETQYF. Written as DNA, the CDR3 is TGTGCCAGCAGCTTAGGCTTCCGGGGGGGCCGAGAGACCCAGTACTTC.

The V and J genes are TRBV7-3 and TRBJ2-7; maybe TRBD1 (6 bases). There are 15 residues in the CDR3. CDR1 and CDR2 from the germline V gene are SGHTA and FQGTGA. Deletions cut 1 base from V and 5 bases from J, with 15 bases between. CDR3 nucleotide sequence: TGTGCCAGCAGCTTAATGGCAGGGGCGATCCACGAGCAGTACTTC. Protein sequence: CASSLMAGAIHEQYF. Drawing the rest from reference TRBV7-3 and TRBJ2-7, the complete variable domain is GAGVSQTPSNKVTEKGKYVELRCDPISGHTALYWYRQSLGQGPEFLIYFQGTGAADDSGLPNDRFFAVRPEGSVSTLKIQRTERGDSAVYLCASSLMAGAIHEQYFGPGTRLTVT.

The genes are TRBV9 and TRBJ1-1; 8 nucleotides match TRBD1. CDR3 length: 14 residues. Germline CDR1 is SGDLS and CDR2 is YYNGEE. V lost 4 bases, J lost 7 bases, and 9 bases stayed unmatched. CDR3: CASSHRTGSSEAFF. In DNA form, the CDR3 reads TGTGCCAGCAGCCACCGGACAGGGTCGAGTGAAGCTTTCTTT.

The chain links TRBV5-4 to TRBJ2-5; perhaps TRBD1 as D (6 bases). The CDR3 spans 14 residues. Germline assignment: CDR1 SGHNT and CDR2 YYREEE (reference sequence). V gave up 4 bases and J gave up 7 bases, with 17 bases separating them. The CDR3 protein is CASSVKAEGGTQYF. The CDR3 nucleotides are TGTGCCAGCAGCGTAAAAGCGGAAGGGGGGACCCAGTACTTC.

The V call is TRBV6-2 or TRBV6-3, the J call TRBJ2-1, with 7 bases lining up with TRBD2. This CDR3 comprises 15 residues. The germline V gene encodes CDR1 MNHEY and CDR2 SVGEGT. The trim removed 0 bases at V and 6 bases at J, leaving 5 bases unmatched. The CDR3 nucleotides are TGTGCCAGCAGTTACTCGACTAGCCGTGGCAATGAGCAGTTCTTC. It yields the protein CASSYSTSRGNEQFF.

This chain connects TRBV25-1 to TRBJ2-6; 10 bases map to TRBD1. V dropped 5 bases and J dropped 2; count of bases not matched to a gene: 9. Germline-derived CDR1 and CDR2 are MGHDK and SYGVNS. The CDR3 sequence is 18 residues long. The CDR3: CASSQRQGARAGANVLTF. CDR3 nucleotides: TGTGCCAGCAGTCAGAGACAGGGGGCAAGGGCTGGGGCCAACGTCCTGACTTTC.

The V and J genes are TRBV7-3 and TRBJ2-7; no firm D call. Germline V gene lookup returns CDR1 SGHTA and CDR2 FQGTGA. Trimming removed 5 bases from V and 4 bases from J, with 9 bases in between. The CDR3 loop spans 12 amino acids. Here the CDR3 reads CASSPTVYEQYF. CDR3 coding DNA: TGTGCCAGCAGCCCCACAGTGTACGAGCAGTACTTC.

The chain employs TRBV19 and TRBJ1-4; no clear D gene. Trimming removed 5 bases at V and 8 bases at J, with 12 bases between. The CDR3 extends over 13 amino acids. Germline V lookup: CDR1 LNHDA, CDR2 SQIVND (reference sequence). The CDR3 spells CASSSRWAEKLFF. In DNA form, the CDR3 reads TGTGCCAGTAGTTCCAGGTGGGCGGAAAAACTGTTTTTT.

The chain uses TRBV12-2 and TRBJ2-5; the D segment call TRBD2 is taken from the table without a DNA check. TRBV12-2 is labeled a pseudogene. The CDR3 is 14 amino acids. This CDR3 is CASRAGSGLETQYF. The CDR3 DNA sequence: TGTGCAAGTCGAGCGGGAAGTGGACTAGAGACCCAGTACTTC.

This rearrangement joins TRBV3-1 (or the pseudogene TRBV3-2) to TRBJ2-2, with D perhaps TRBD1 (5 bases). CDR1 is LGHDT, CDR2 YNNKEL, per germline (reference sequence). The CDR3 contains 15 residues. Trimming pared 1 base from V and 4 bases from J, leaving 10 bases between. CDR3 sequence (DNA): TGTGCCAGCAGCCAAGCCCCAGGGATCACCGGGGAGCTGTTTTTT. Its translation: CASSQAPGITGELFF.

The chain couples TRBV9 to TRBJ2-5; 11 bases map to TRBD1. Per germline, CDR1 SGDLS and CDR2 YYNGEE. Trimming cost V 0 bases and J 2 bases; bases outside gene matches: 6. The CDR3 is made up of 17 amino acids. The DNA for the CDR3 is TGTGCCAGCAGCGTAGGAGGGACAGGGGGAAATCAAGAGACCCAGTACTTC. This translates into CASSVGGTGGNQETQYF.

CDR3 DNA sequence: TGTGCCAGCAGTTTAGGTTCGGGGTACGAGCAGTACTTC. It specifies CASSLGSGYEQYF. The V and J genes are TRBV27 and TRBJ2-7; D perhaps matches TRBD2 (5 bases). V lost 2 bases, J lost 4 bases, and 9 bases lay in between. The CDR3 has 13 amino acids. The germline CDR1 and CDR2 sequences are MNHEY and SMNVEV (reference sequence).